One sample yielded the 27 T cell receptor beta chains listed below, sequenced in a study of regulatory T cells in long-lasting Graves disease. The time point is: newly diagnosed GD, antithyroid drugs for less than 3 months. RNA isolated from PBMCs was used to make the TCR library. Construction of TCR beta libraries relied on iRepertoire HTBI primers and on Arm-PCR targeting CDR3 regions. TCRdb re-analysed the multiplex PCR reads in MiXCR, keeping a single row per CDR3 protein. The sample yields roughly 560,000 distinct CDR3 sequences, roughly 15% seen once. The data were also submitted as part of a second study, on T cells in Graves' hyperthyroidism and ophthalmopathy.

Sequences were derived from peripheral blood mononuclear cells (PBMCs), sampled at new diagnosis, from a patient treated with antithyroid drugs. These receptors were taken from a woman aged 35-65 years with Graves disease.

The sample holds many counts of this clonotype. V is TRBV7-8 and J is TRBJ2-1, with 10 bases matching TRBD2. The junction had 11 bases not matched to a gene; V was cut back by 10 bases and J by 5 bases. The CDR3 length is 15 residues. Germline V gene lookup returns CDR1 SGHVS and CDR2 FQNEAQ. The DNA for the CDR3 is TGTGCCACCTCAAGAGCGGGGGGGCCAAACAATGAGCAGTTCTTC. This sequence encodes CATSRAGGPNNEQFF. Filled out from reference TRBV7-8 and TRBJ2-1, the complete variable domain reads GAGVSQSPRYKVAKRGQDVALRCDPISGHVSLFWYQQALGQGPEFLTYFQNEAQLDKSGLPSDRFFAERPEGSVSTLKIQRTQQEDSAVYLCATSRAGGPNNEQFFGPGTRLTVL.

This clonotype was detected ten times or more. CDR3 sequence: CASSPHQMGNQPQHF. In DNA, the CDR3 is TGTGCCAGCAGTCCTCACCAGATGGGCAATCAGCCCCAGCATTTT. This rearrangement joins TRBV3-1 to TRBJ1-5; D unclear. V lost 6 bases and J 2 bases, leaving 14 bases between the germline ends. The CDR3 runs 15 residues. Germline V CDR1 and CDR2: LGHDT, YNNKEL (reference sequence).

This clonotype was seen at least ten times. This chain's CDR3 is CASSEASTGSGYTF. The CDR3, as DNA: TGTGCCAGCAGTGAAGCATCTACGGGGTCTGGCTACACCTTC. The chain links TRBV2 to TRBJ1-2, with D unclear. The V end was cut by 0 bases, the J end by 7 bases, with 12 bases between. CDR1 is SNHLY and CDR2 is FYNNEI in the germline V gene. There are 14 residues in the CDR3.

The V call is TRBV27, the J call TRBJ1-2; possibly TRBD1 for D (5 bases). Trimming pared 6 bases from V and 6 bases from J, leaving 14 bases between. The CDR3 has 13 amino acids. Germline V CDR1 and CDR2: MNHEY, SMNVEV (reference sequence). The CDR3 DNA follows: TGTGCCAGCAGCCTTGGGGGGGATAATGGCTACACCTTC. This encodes CASSLGGDNGYTF.

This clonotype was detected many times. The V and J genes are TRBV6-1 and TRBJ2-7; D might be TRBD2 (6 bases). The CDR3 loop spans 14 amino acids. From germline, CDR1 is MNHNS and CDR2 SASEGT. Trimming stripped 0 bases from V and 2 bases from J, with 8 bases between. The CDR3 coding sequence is TGTGCCAGCAGTGAAGCGGCGGGAACCTACGAGCAGTACTTC. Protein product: CASSEAAGTYEQYF.

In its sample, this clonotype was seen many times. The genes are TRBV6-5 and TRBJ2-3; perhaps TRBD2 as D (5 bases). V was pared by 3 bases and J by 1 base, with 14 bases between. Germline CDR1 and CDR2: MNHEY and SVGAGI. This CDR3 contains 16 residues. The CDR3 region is CASSYSVGVGTDTQYF. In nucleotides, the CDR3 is TGTGCCAGCAGTTATAGCGTGGGAGTAGGCACAGATACGCAGTATTTT.

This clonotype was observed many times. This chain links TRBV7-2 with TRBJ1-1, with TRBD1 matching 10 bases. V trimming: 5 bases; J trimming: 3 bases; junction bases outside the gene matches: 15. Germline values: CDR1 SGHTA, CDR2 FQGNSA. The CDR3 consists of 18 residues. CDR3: CASSLRPTGGSLDTEAFF. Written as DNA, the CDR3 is TGTGCCAGCAGCCTTAGACCGACAGGGGGCTCGTTGGACACTGAAGCTTTCTTT.

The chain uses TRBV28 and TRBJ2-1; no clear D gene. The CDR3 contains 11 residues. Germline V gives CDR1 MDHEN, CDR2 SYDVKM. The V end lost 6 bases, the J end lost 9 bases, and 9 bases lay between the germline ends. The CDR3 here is CASSPFIEQFF. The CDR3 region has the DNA TGTGCCAGCAGCCCCTTTATTGAGCAGTTCTTC.

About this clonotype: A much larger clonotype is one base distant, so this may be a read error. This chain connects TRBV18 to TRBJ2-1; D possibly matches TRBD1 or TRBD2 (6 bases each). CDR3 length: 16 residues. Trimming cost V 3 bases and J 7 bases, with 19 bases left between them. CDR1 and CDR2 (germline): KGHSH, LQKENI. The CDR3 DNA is TGTGCCAGCTCACCCGGCCGGGGGCGAGGGGGGAATGAGCAGTTCTTC. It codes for CASSPGRGRGGNEQFF.

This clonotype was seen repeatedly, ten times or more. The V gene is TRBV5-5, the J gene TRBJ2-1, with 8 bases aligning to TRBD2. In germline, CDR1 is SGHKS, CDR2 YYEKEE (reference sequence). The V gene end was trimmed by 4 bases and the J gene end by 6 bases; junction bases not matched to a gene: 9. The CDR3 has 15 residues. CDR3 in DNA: TGTGCCAGCAGCCCTGTCGGACTAGCATCCAATGAGCAGTTCTTC. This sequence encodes CASSPVGLASNEQFF.

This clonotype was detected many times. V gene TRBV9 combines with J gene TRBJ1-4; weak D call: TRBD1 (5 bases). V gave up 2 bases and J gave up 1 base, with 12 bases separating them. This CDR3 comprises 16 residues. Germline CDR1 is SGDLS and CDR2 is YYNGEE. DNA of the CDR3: TGTGCCAGCAGCGTGAGGGGCGACATAACTAATGAAAAACTGTTTTTT. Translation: CASSVRGDITNEKLFF.

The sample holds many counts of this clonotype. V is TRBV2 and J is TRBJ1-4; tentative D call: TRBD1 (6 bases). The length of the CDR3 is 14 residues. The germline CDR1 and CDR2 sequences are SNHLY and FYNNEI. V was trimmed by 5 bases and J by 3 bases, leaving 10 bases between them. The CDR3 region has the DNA TGTGCCAGCAGTAACAGGGCCCCTAATGAAAAACTGTTTTTT. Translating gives CASSNRAPNEKLFF.

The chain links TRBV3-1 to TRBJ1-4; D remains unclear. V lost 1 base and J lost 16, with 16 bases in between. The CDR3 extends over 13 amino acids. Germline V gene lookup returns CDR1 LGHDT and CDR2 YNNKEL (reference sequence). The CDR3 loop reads CASSQGLIERPFF. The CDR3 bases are TGTGCCAGCAGCCAAGGGCTTATCGAGAGGCCGTTTTTT.

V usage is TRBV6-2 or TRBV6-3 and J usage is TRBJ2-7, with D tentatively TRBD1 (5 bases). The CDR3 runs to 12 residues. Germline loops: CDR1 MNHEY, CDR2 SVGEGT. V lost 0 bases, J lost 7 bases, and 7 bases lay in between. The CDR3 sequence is CASSYSKGEQYF. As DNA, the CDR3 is TGTGCCAGCAGTTACTCGAAGGGGGAGCAGTACTTC.

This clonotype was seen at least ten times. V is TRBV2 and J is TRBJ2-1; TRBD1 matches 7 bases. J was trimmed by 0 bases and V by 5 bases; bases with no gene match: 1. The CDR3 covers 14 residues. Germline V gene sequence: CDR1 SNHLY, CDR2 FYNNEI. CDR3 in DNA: TGTGCCAGCAGTCGACAGGGCTCCTACAATGAGCAGTTCTTC. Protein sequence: CASSRQGSYNEQFF.

The CDR3 nucleotides read TGTGCCAGCAGCTTGTTCGCGGGGAGCACAGATACGCAGTATTTT. This translates into CASSLFAGSTDTQYF. The chain combines TRBV5-5 with TRBJ2-3; perhaps TRBD2 as D (6 bases). The V gene lost 1 base and the J gene lost 0 bases, with 9 bases spanning the gap. The germline CDR1 and CDR2 sequences are SGHKS and YYEKEE (reference sequence). The CDR3 covers 15 residues. The variable domain in full, with the rest retrieved from reference TRBV5-5 and TRBJ2-3, is DAGVTQSPTHLIKTRGQQVTLRCSPISGHKSVSWYQQVLGQGPQFIFQYYEKEERGRGNFPDRFSARQFPNYSSELNVNALLLGDSALYLCASSLFAGSTDTQYFGPGTRLTVL.

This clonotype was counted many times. This chain's CDR3 is CASSYAGASEQFF. CDR3 bases: TGTGCCAGCAGTTACGCAGGGGCCAGTGAGCAGTTCTTC. V is TRBV6-5 and J is TRBJ2-1; a weak D match, TRBD1 (6 bases). Deletions cut 2 bases from V and 9 bases from J, with 11 bases between. CDR1 is MNHEY and CDR2 is SVGAGI in the germline V gene. This CDR3 is built from 13 residues.

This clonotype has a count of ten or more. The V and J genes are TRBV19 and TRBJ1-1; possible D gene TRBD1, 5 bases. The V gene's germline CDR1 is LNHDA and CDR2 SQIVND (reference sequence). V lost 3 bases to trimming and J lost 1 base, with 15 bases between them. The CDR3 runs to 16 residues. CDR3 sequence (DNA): TGTGCCAGTAGTATTCCCGCTGGGGCCAGGAACACTGAAGCTTTCTTT. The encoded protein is CASSIPAGARNTEAFF.

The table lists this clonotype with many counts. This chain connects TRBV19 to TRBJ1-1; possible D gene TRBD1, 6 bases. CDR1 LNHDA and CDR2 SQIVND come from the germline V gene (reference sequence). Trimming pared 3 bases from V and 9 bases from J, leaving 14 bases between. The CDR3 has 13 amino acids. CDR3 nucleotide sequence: TGTGCCAGTAGTATCGCAATGTGGGGGCAAGCTTTCTTT. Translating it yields CASSIAMWGQAFF.

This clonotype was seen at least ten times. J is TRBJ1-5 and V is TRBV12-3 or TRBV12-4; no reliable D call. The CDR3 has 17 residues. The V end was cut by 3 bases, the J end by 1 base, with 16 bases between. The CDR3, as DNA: TGTGCCAGCAGTTTTCGGCCACTGTCCAGGAGCAATCAGCCCCAGCATTTT. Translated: CASSFRPLSRSNQPQHF.

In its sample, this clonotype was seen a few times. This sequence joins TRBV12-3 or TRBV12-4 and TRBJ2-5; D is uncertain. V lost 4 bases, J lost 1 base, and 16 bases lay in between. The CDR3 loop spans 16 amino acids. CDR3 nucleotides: TGTGCCAGCAGTTCCGGCAAGGTTTTATCCCAAGAGACCCAGTACTTC. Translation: CASSSGKVLSQETQYF.

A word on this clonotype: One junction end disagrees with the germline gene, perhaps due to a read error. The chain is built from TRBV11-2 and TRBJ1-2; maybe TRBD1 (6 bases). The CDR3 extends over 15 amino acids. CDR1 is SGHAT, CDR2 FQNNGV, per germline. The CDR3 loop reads CANSLDPGARDGYTF. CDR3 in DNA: TGTGCCAACAGCTTAGATCCGGGGGCGCGCGATGGCTACACCTTC.

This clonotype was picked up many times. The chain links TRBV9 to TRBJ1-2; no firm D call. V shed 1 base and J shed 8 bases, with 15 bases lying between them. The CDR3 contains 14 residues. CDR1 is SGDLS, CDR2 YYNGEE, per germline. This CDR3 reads CASSVLSGTGGYTF. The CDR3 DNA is TGTGCCAGCAGCGTACTTAGTGGAACCGGGGGCTACACCTTC.

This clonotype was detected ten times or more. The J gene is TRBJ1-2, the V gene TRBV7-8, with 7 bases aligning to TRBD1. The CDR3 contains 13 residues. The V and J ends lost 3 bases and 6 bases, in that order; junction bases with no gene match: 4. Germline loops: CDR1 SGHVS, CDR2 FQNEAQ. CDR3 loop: CASSFSGGDGYTF. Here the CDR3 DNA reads TGTGCCAGCAGCTTTTCAGGGGGAGATGGCTACACCTTC.

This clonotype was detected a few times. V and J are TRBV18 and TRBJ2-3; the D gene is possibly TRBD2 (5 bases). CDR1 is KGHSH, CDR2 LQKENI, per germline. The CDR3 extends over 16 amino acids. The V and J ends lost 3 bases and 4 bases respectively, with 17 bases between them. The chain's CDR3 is CASSPSRLAGADTQYF. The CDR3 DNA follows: TGTGCCAGCTCACCTTCCCGTCTGGCCGGGGCAGATACGCAGTATTTT.

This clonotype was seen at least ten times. CDR3 sequence: CASSVLDSLTDEQYF. In nucleotides, the CDR3 is TGTGCCAGCAGCGTCCTGGACAGTCTTACCGACGAGCAGTACTTC. The chain recombines TRBV9 with TRBJ2-7; a possible D gene is TRBD1 (6 bases). CDR3 size: 15 residues. Per germline, CDR1 SGDLS and CDR2 YYNGEE. V dropped 2 bases and J dropped 5 bases, with 17 bases sitting between them.

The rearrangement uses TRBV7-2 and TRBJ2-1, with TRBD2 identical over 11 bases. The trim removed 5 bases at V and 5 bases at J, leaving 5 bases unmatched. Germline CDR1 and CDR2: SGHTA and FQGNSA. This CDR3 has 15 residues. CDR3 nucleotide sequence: TGTGCCAGCAGCCGCTCTAGCGGGGGGAACAATGAGCAGTTCTTC. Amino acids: CASSRSSGGNNEQFF.